The 6 T cell receptor beta chains below were found in one sample sequenced in a study of blood T cell repertoires in COVID-19. Clones were sequenced by immunoSEQ multiplex PCR, and TCRdb holds only the in-frame ones, with some missing. The sample records under 200,000 clones, 70% to 85% being singletons. Sequenced sample: PBMCs or T cells enriched from blood (not recorded which). Receptors originate from a woman aged 55-70 years with acute COVID-19.

The chain couples TRBV7-9 to TRBJ1-2; 9 nucleotides match TRBD1. Germline V gene lookup returns CDR1 SEHNR and CDR2 FQNEAQ (reference sequence). The CDR3 runs to 17 residues. With 2 bases clipped from V and 8 bases from J, the junction kept 15 bases outside the gene matches. The CDR3 region has the DNA TGTGCCAGCAGCTTATATCAGGACAGGGGAAGCGGAAGGGGCTACACCTTC. This translates into CASSLYQDRGSGRGYTF.

This clone was observed once. The chain couples TRBV4-3 to TRBJ1-2, with D unresolved. The CDR3 totals 15 residues. The germline V and J ends were trimmed by 0 bases and 8 bases, with 16 bases remaining between them. Germline CDR1 and CDR2: LGHNA and YSLEER. In nucleotides, the CDR3 is TGCGCCAGCAGCCAAGATTCTGGCCACACGGGGGGCTACACCTTC. This codes for CASSQDSGHTGGYTF.

This clone was counted between two and nine times. This chain uses TRBV4-1 with TRBJ1-1; D unresolved. V dropped 1 base and J dropped 5 bases, with 11 bases sitting between them. The CDR3 has 14 amino acids. CDR1 is MGHRA, CDR2 YSYEKL, per germline. This chain's CDR3 is CASSQAGPGTEAFF. The CDR3 DNA follows: TGCGCCAGCAGCCAAGCTGGCCCGGGGACTGAAGCTTTCTTT.

The chain recombines TRBV19 with TRBJ1-1; tentative D call: TRBD1 (6 bases). Trimming stripped 2 bases from V and 11 bases from J, with 15 bases between. Germline V gene data show CDR1 as LNHDA and CDR2 as SQIVND (reference sequence). The CDR3 sequence is 13 residues long. The CDR3 DNA reads TGTGCCAGTAGTATATGGGACACCGGTGAGGCTTTCTTT. Translated, it gives CASSIWDTGEAFF.

The J gene is TRBJ2-7, the V gene TRBV30, with 9 nucleotides matching TRBD2. Germline lookup yields CDR1 GTSNPN and CDR2 SVGIG (reference sequence). This CDR3 spans 13 amino acids. V shed 2 bases and J 5 bases; nucleotides not matched to a gene: 4. CDR3 residues: CAWSNSGRNEQYF. The DNA of the CDR3 is TGTGCCTGGAGTAACAGCGGGAGGAACGAGCAGTACTTC.

The V and J genes are TRBV19 and TRBJ1-6, with D maybe TRBD1 (5 bases). Trimming took off 7 bases at V and 7 bases at J, with 17 bases between the two ends. CDR1 and CDR2 (germline): LNHDA, SQIVND (reference sequence). This CDR3 is 15 amino acids long. CDR3 sequence (DNA): TGTGCCAGTACCCGGGGGGGAGTAACAAATTCACCCCTCCACTTT. It codes for CASTRGGVTNSPLHF.